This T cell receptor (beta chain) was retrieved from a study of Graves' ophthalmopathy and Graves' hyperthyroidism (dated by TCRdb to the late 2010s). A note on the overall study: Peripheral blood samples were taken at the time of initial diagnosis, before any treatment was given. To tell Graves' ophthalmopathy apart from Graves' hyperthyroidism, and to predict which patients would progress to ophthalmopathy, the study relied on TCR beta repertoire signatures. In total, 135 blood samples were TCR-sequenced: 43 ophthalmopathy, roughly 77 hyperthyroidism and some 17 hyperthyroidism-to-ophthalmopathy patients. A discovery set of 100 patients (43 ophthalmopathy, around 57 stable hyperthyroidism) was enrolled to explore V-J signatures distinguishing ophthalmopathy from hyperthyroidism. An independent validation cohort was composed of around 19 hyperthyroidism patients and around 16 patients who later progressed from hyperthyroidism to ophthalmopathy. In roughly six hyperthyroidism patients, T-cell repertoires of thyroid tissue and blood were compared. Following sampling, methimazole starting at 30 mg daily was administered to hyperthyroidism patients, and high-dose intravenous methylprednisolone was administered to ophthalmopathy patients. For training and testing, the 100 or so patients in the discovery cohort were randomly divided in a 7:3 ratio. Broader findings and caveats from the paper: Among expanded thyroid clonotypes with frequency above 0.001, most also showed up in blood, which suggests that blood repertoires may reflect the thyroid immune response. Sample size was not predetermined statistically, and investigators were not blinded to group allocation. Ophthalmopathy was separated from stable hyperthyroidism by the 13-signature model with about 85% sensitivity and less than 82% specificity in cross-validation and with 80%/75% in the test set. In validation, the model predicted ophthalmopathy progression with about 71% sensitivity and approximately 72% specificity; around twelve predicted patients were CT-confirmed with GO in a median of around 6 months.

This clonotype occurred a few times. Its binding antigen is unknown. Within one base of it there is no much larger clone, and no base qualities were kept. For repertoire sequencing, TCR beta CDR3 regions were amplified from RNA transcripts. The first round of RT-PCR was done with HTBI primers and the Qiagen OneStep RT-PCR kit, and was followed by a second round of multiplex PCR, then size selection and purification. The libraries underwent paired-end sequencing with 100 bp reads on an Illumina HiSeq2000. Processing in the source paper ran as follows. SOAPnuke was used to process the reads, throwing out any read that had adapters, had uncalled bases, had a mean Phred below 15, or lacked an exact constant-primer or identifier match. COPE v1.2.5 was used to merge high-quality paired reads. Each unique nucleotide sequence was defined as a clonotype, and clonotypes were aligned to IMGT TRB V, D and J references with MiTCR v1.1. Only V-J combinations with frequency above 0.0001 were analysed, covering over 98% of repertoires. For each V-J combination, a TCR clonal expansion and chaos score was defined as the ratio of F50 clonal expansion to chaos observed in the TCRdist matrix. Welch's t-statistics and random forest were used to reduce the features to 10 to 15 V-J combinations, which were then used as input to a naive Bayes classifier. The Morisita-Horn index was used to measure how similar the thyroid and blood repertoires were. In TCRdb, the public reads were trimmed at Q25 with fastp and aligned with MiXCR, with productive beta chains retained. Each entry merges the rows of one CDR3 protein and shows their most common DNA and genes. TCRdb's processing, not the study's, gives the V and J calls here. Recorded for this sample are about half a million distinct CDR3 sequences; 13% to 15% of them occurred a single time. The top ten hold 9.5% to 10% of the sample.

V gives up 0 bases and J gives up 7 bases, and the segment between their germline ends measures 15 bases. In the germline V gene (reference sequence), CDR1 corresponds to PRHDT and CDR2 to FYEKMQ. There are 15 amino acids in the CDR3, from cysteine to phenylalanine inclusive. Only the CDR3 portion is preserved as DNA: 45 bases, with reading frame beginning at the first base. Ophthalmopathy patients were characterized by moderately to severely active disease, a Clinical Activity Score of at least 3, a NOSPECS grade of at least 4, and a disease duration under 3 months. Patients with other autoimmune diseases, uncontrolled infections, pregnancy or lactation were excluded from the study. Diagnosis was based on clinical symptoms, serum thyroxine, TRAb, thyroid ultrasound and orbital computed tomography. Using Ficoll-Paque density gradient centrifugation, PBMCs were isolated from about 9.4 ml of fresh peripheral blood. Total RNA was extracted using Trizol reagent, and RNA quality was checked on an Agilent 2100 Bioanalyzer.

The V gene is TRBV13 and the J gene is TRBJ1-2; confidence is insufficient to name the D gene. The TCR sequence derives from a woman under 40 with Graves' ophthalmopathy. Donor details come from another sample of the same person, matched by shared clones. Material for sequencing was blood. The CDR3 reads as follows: CASSLGRDLLGGYTF. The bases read TGTGCCAGCAGCTTAGGCCGAGACCTCTTGGGTGGCTACACCTTC.